This T cell receptor (beta chain) was obtained from a study of blood T cells in healthy people across ages. The germline V gene has CDR1 DFQATT and CDR2 SNEGSKA (reference sequence). Trimming took 5 bases from V and 10 from J, leaving 26 bases between them. This CDR3 region has 15 residues. A sample-barcoded 5' primer and a J-beta primer mix were used in a second PCR of roughly 6 to 11 cycles. One entry per CDR3 protein results from TCRdb running MiXCR on the 5' RACE reads. This table has approximately 940,000 distinct CDR3 sequences, 48% appearing once. This clonotype was found many times. The TCR comes from a man under 40 in good health. The gene calls are TRBV20-1 and TRBJ1-1, with D hard to call. Sequences were obtained from blood. CDR3 loop: CSAGGRGAGLPGAFF. CDR3 sequence (DNA): TGCAGTGCTGGCGGACGGGGTGCCGGTCTCCCAGGAGCTTTCTTT.